A selection of T cell receptor beta chains follows, all from one sample in a study of technical replicates of blood from several donors. Repertoires were generated with immunoSEQ multiplex PCR, while TCRdb's copy carries only in-frame clones and drops some. The data hold under 95,000 clones, with 80% to 95% observed a single time. Sequenced input: T cells isolated from PBMCs. These receptors came from a human donor in good health. The CDR3 runs from the conserved cysteine through the conserved F or W. D genes are given only for firm matches. The listing skips clone size in some rows; elsewhere it reads once, few, many or a size class.

TGTGCCAGCAGTGTACAGCGGGAACTCACCGGGGAGCTGTTTTTT	CASSVQRELTGELFF	TRBD2	TRBV6-1	TRBJ2-2	.
TGTGCCAGCAGCCCTTCCGGGACAGAGGGCACTGAAGCTTTCTTT	CASSPSGTEGTEAFF	TRBD1	TRBV5-5	TRBJ1-1	.
TGTGCCAGCAGCGTAGCTTCCCCGGTCTATGGCTACACCTTC	CASSVASPVYGYTF	.	TRBV9	TRBJ1-2	.
TGTGCCAGCAGTTTAGGCAGGGTAGACTACGAGCAGTACTTC	CASSLGRVDYEQYF	.	TRBV27	TRBJ2-7	.
TGTGCCAGCAGCTTCCCTAGCGGGAGGGGTAAGGAGACCCAGTACTTC	CASSFPSGRGKETQYF	TRBD2	TRBV7-9	TRBJ2-5	.
TGTGCCAGCAGCGACCCCGTAGCTCGGGACAGGGAAACGAGGAATGAGCAGTTCTTC	CASSDPVARDRETRNEQFF	TRBD1	TRBV9	TRBJ2-1	.
TGTGCCAGCAGCTTATTAGCGGGAGGCCAAGAGACCCAGTACTTC	CASSLLAGGQETQYF	TRBD2	TRBV9	TRBJ2-5	.
TGTGCCAGCAGCTTTATCAGGGACACTGAAGCTTTCTTT	CASSFIRDTEAFF	.	TRBV11-1	TRBJ1-1	.
TGTGCCAGTAGTACTCCGAGGGTCCCGGGGAGCTACGAGCAGTACTTC	CASSTPRVPGSYEQYF	.	TRBV19	TRBJ2-7	.
TGTGCCAGCAGCTCCCCTTTAGAGGACAGGAGCTTTTATGGCTACACCTTC	CASSSPLEDRSFYGYTF	TRBD1	TRBV7-2	TRBJ1-2	.
TGTGCCAGCAGTATCCCCGGGACAGACTATGGCTACACCTTC	CASSIPGTDYGYTF	TRBD1	TRBV25-1	TRBJ1-2	once
TGTGCCAGCAGCTTGGCGGGGCGGGAGGAGACCCAGTACTTC	CASSLAGREETQYF	TRBD2	TRBV5-4	TRBJ2-5	.
TGTGCCAGCAGCCAAGGTATCGTGGAGCTTGCGGAGGGAGGTGACCAAGAGACCCAGTACTTC	CASSQGIVELAEGGDQETQYF	.	TRBV4-2	TRBJ2-5	.
TGTGCCAGCAGCCCCGGACAGGGGCAGTACTTC	CASSPGQGQYF	TRBD1	TRBV7-6	TRBJ2-7	few
TGCAGCGTTGGGCGGACAGGGCAATCCTACGAGCAGTACTTC	CSVGRTGQSYEQYF	TRBD1	TRBV29-1	TRBJ2-7	.
TGTGCCTGGACCGGACCCCGGGACTCCTCCTACGAGCAGTACTTC	CAWTGPRDSSYEQYF	.	TRBV30	TRBJ2-7	.
TGTGCCAGCAGCTTAGGGGGACACACAGATACGCAGTATTTT	CASSLGGHTDTQYF	.	TRBV11-3	TRBJ2-3	.
TGCGCCAGCAGCACCGACAGGAATAGTCCTCGTATTGCGGATACGCAGTATTTT	CASSTDRNSPRIADTQYF	.	TRBV5-1	TRBJ2-3	.
TGTGCCAGCAGCCAGAGACGGGCCGGACTTGGCTACACCTTC	CASSQRRAGLGYTF	.	TRBV7-2	TRBJ1-2	.
TGTGCCAGCAGTCTCGCCGGGACAGGGCGGGCTTTCTTT	CASSLAGTGRAFF	TRBD1	TRBV2	TRBJ1-1	few
TGTGCCAGCAGCTTTACAGAGAACTATGGCTACACCTTC	CASSFTENYGYTF	.	TRBV2	TRBJ1-2	.
TGTGCCTGGAGTCCGGGGGTTGGCTACACCTTC	CAWSPGVGYTF	.	TRBV30	TRBJ1-2	few
TGTGCCAGCAGCCAATACCCAGGGTTGGCGAACACTGAAGCTTTCTTT	CASSQYPGLANTEAFF	.	TRBV16	TRBJ1-1	.
TGTGCCAGCAGCATAAGACAGACCTACAATGAGCAGTTCTTC	CASSIRQTYNEQFF	.	TRBV27	TRBJ2-1	.
TGTGCCAGCAGCCCAGACAGGGGGACAACTAATGAAAAACTGTTTTTT	CASSPDRGTTNEKLFF	TRBD1	TRBV13	TRBJ1-4	.
TGCGCCAGCAGCTTGGTCGAGCGGAGTATCTACGAGCAGTACTTC	CASSLVERSIYEQYF	.	TRBV5-1	TRBJ2-7	.
TGTGCCAGCAGCGTAGACGTCAGGTTAGGTGGCTACACCTTC	CASSVDVRLGGYTF	.	TRBV9	TRBJ1-2	.
TGTGCCAGCAGTTTGCGTTATAGCAATCAGCCCCAGCATTTT	CASSLRYSNQPQHF	.	TRBV28	TRBJ1-5	once
TGCAGTGCTAGGTTGGGGCCAGAGCAGTACTTC	CSARLGPEQYF	.	TRBV20-1	TRBJ2-7	.
TGTGCCAGCAGTTTCGGGGGGGGGTTCTCTGGGGCCAACGTCCTGACTTTC	CASSFGGGFSGANVLTF	TRBD2	TRBV28	TRBJ2-6	.
TGTGCCAGCAGCTTGACAGCCGGTACACCTGTAGGCTACACCTTC	CASSLTAGTPVGYTF	.	TRBV5-4	TRBJ1-2	once
TGTGCCAGCAGTTACTCGAGACTAGCGGGAGGCGAGCAGTACTTC	CASSYSRLAGGEQYF	TRBD2	TRBV6-5	TRBJ2-7	.
TGTGCCAGCAGTGAAGCGCTAGAGGGTATCAATGAGCAGTTCTTC	CASSEALEGINEQFF	.	TRBV2	TRBJ2-1	.
TGTGCCAGCAGCCCACTAGCGGGATTCGACGAGCAGTACTTC	CASSPLAGFDEQYF	TRBD2	TRBV4-2	TRBJ2-7	.
TGTGCCAGCAGCCAATCTGGTCTACATCAGCCCCAGCATTTT	CASSQSGLHQPQHF	.	TRBV16	TRBJ1-5	.
TGCGCCAGCAGCTTGTTGGCGGAAGCTAGCACAGATACGCAGTATTTT	CASSLLAEASTDTQYF	.	TRBV5-1	TRBJ2-3	.
TGTGCCAGCAGCTTAAAAGCGGGAGGGATCACAGATACGCAGTATTTT	CASSLKAGGITDTQYF	TRBD2	TRBV13	TRBJ2-3	.
TGTGCCAGCAGCTTAAGACAGGTTTACGAGCAGTACTTC	CASSLRQVYEQYF	.	TRBV11-3	TRBJ2-7	.
TGTGCCAGTAGTGAAAGCCGCAATGAGCAGTTCTTC	CASSESRNEQFF	.	TRBV19	TRBJ2-1	.
TGTGCCAGCAGGGGGGGAGAGACCCAGTACTTC	CASRGGETQYF	.	TRBV2	TRBJ2-5	.
TGTGCCAGCAGTTACCAGAGCTGGAGCTCCTACAATGAGCAGTTCTTC	CASSYQSWSSYNEQFF	.	TRBV6-6	TRBJ2-1	.
TGTGCCAGCAGCCAGCTGGCGGACTATCAGCCCCAGCATTTT	CASSQLADYQPQHF	.	TRBV9	TRBJ1-5	.
TGTGCCAGCAGCTCCCCGGGACTAGCGGGAGGGATAGGGGCTTACAATGAGCAGTTCTTC	CASSSPGLAGGIGAYNEQFF	TRBD2	TRBV13	TRBJ2-1	.
TGTGCCAGCAGTCAGACAGGGGGCATATACGAGCAGTACTTC	CASSQTGGIYEQYF	TRBD1	TRBV28	TRBJ2-7	.
TGTGCCACCAGCAGAGACGGGACTTATAATGAGCAGTTCTTC	CATSRDGTYNEQFF	.	TRBV15	TRBJ2-1	.
TGTGCCATCGAAGGGGACAGGGGGGACGGGGGTTACGAGCAGTACTTC	CAIEGDRGDGGYEQYF	TRBD1	TRBV10-3	TRBJ2-7	.
TGCGCCAGCAGCTTGGGATTCTGGGACCTGGGGGCAGAGCAGTTCTTC	CASSLGFWDLGAEQFF	.	TRBV5-1	TRBJ2-1	.
TGTGCCAGTAGTATAGGGTCAGCTTCCGGGACTGAAGCTTTCTTT	CASSIGSASGTEAFF	.	TRBV19	TRBJ1-1	.
TGTGCCAGCAGCTTAGGGCGCGGGAGTAGGGAGACCCAGTACTTC	CASSLGRGSRETQYF	TRBD2	TRBV11-3	TRBJ2-5	.